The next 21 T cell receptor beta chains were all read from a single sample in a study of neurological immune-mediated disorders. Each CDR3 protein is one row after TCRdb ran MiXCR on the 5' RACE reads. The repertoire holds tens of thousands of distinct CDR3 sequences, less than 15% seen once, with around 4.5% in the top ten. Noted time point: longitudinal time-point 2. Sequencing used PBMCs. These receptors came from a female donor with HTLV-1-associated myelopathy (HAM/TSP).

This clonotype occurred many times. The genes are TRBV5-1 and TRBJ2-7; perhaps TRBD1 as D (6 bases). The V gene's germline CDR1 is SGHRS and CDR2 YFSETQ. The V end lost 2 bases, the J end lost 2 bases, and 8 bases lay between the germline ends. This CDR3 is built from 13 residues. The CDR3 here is CASSFQGPYEQYF. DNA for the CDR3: TGCGCCAGCAGCTTTCAGGGGCCCTACGAGCAGTACTTC.

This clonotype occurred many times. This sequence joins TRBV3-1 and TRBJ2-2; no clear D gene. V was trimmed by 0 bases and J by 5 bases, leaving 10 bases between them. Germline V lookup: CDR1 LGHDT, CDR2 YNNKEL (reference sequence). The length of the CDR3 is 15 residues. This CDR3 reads CASSQDFNPTGELFF. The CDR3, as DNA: TGTGCCAGCAGCCAAGATTTTAACCCAACCGGGGAGCTGTTTTTT.

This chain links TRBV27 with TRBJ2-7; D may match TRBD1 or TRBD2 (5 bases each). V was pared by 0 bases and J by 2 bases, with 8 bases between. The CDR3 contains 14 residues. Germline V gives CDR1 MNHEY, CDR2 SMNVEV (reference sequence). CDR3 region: CASSLSWGPYEQYF. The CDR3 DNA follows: TGTGCCAGCAGTTTATCTTGGGGACCCTACGAGCAGTACTTC.

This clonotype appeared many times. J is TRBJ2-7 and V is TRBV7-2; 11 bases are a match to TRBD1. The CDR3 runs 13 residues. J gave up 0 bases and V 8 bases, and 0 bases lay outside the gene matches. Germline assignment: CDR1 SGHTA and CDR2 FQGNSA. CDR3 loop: CASGTGGSYEQYF. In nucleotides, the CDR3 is TGTGCCAGCGGGACAGGGGGCTCCTACGAGCAGTACTTC.

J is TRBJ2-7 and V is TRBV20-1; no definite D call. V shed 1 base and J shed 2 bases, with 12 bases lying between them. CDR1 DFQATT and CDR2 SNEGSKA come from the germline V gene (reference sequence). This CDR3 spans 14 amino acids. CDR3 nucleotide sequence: TGCAGTGCTAGAGGCGTAGGGATGACCTACGAGCAGTACTTC. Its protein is CSARGVGMTYEQYF.

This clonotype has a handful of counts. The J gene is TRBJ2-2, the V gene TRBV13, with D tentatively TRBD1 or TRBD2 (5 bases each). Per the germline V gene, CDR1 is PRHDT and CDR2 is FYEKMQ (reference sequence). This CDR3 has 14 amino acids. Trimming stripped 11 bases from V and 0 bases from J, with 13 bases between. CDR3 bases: TGTGCCGGAAGTGGGGGACCGAACACCGGGGAGCTGTTTTTT. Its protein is CAGSGGPNTGELFF. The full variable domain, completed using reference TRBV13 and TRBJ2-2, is AAGVIQSPRHLIKEKRETATLKCYPIPRHDTVYWYQQGPGQDPQFLISFYEKMQSDKGSIPDRFSAQQFSDYHSELNMSSLELGDSALYFCAGSGGPNTGELFFGEGSRLTVL.

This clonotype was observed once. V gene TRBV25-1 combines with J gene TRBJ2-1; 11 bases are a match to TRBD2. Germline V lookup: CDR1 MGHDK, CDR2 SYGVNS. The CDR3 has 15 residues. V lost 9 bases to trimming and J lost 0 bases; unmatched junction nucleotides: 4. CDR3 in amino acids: CASTSGGGSYNEQFF. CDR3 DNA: TGTGCCAGTACTAGCGGGGGCGGCTCCTACAATGAGCAGTTCTTC.

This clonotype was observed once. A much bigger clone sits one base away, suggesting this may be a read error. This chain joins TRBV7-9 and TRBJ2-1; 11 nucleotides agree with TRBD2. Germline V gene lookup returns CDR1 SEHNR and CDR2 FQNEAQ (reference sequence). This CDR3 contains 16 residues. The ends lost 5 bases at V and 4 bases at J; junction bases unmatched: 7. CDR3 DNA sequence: TGTGCCAGCAGCAGCCGTAGCGGGGGGGTTTACAATGAGCAGTTCTTC. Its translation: CASSSRSGGVYNEQFF.

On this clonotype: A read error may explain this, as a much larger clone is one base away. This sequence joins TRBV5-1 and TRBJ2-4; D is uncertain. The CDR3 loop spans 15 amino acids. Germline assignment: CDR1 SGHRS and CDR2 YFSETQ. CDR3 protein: CASSFGAGPKNIEYF. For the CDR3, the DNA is TGCGCCAGCAGCTTCGGTGCAGGCCCCAAAAACATTGAGTACTTC.

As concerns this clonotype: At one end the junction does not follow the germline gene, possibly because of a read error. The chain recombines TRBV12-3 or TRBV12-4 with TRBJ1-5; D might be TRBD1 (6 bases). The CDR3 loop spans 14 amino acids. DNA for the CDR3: TGTGCCAGCATTTTAGAACAGGGCGGTCAGCCCCAGCATTTT. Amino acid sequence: CASILEQGGQPQHF.

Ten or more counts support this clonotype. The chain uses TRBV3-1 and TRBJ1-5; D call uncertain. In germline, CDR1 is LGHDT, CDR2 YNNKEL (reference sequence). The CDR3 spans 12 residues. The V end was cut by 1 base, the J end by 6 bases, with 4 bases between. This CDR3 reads CASSQGGQPQHF. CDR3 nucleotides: TGTGCCAGCAGCCAAGGGGGTCAGCCCCAGCATTTT.

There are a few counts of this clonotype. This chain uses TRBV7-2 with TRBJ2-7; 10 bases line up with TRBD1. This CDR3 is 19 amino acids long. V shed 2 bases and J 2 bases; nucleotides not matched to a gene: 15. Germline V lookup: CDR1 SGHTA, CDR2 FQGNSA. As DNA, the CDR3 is TGTGCCAGCAGCTTACACAACCGGGGAGGGACAGGGGAACCCTACGAGCAGTACTTC. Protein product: CASSLHNRGGTGEPYEQYF.

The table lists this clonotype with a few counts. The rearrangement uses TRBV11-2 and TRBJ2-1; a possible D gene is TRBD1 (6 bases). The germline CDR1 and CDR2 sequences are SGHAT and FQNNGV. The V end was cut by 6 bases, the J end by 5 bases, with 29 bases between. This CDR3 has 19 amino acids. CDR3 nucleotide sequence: TGTGCCAGCAGAAGAGGTCGGCGATTGGAGGTACAGGGTAACAATGAGCAGTTCTTC. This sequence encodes CASRRGRRLEVQGNNEQFF. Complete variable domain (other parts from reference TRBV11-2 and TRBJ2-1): EAGVAQSPRYKIIEKRQSVAFWCNPISGHATLYWYQQILGQGPKLLIQFQNNGVVDDSQLPKDRFSAERLKGVDSTLKIQPAKLEDSAVYLCASRRGRRLEVQGNNEQFFGPGTRLTVL.

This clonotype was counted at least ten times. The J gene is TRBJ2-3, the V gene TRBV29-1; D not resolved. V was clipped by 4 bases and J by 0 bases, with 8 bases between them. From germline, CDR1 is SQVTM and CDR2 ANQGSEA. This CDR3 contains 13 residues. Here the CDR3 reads CSVAGPSTDTQYF. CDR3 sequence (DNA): TGCAGCGTTGCGGGCCCGAGCACAGATACGCAGTATTTT.

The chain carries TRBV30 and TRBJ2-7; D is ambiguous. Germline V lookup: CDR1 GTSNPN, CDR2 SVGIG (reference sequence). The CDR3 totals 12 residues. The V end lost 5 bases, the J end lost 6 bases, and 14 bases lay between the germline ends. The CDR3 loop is CAWSRMELEQYF. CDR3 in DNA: TGTGCCTGGTCTCGGATGGAGCTCGAGCAGTACTTC.

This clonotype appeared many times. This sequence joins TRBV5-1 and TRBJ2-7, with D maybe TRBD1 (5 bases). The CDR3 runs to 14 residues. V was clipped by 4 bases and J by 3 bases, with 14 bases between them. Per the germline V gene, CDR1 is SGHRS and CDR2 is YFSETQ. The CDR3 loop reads CASSQDRLYYEQYF. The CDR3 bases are TGCGCCAGCAGCCAAGACAGACTGTACTACGAGCAGTACTTC.

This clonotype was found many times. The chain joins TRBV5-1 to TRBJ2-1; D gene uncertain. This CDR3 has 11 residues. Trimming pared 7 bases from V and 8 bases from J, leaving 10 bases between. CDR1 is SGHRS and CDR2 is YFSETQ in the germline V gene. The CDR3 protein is CASAGPYEQFF. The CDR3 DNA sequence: TGCGCCAGCGCTGGCCCTTATGAGCAGTTCTTC.

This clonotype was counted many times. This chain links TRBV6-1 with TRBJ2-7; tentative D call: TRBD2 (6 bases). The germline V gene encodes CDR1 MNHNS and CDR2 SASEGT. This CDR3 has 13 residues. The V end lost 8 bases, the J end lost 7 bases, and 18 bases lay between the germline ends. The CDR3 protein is CASGLSGGLEQYF. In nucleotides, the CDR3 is TGTGCCAGCGGGCTGTCCGGGGGTCTGGAGCAGTACTTC.

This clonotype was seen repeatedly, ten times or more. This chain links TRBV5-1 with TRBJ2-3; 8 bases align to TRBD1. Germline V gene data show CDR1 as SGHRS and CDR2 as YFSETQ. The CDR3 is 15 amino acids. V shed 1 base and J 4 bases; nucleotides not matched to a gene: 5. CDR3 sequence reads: CASSLMDRVADTQYF. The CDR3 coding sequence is TGCGCCAGCAGCTTGATGGACAGGGTAGCAGATACGCAGTATTTT.

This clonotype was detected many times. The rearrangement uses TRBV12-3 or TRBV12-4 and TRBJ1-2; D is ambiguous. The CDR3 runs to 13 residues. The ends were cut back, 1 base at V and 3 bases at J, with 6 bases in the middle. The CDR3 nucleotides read TGTGCCAGCAGTTTAGAGAGGGACTATGGCTACACCTTC. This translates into CASSLERDYGYTF.

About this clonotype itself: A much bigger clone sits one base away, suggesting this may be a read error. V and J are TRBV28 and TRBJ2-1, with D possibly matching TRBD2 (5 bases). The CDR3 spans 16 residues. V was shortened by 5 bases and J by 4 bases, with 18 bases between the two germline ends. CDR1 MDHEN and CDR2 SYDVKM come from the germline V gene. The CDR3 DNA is TGTGCCAGCAGTAGCTCGGGGAGCTTATCTTACAATGAGCAGTTCTTC. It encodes CASSSSGSLSYNEQFF. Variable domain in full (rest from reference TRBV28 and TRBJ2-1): DVKVTQSSRYLVKRTGEKVFLECVQDMDHENMFWYRQDPGLGLRLIYFSYDVKMKEKGDIPEGYSVSREKKERFSLILESASTNQTSMYLCASSSSGSLSYNEQFFGPGTRLTVL.